Reported below is one T cell receptor beta chain. This clonotype has a count of ten or more. What this receptor recognizes is not known. No quality values exist for individual bases; no much larger clone is one base distant. The intended sense of this specimen's time point label: newly diagnosed GD, antithyroid drugs for less than 3 months. For both TCR sequencing and RNA sequencing, RNA was extracted from PBMCs in TRIzol. Graves' disease was diagnosed according to American Thyroid Association guidelines. Recruitment of patients was carried out at an endocrinology department in Xi'an, China. Each patient gave roughly 8.4 milliliters of peripheral blood, collected in an EDTA anticoagulant tube. Ficoll Paque Plus density gradient separation was used to isolate PBMCs, and no further T cell sorting was done. An Agilent 2100 Bioanalyzer and agarose gel were used to assess RNA quality, and a NanoDrop 2000 was used to measure RNA concentration.

Inclusive of the bounding cysteine and phenylalanine, the CDR3 is 13 residues long. Only the CDR3 DNA stays, 39 bases, in frame from base 1. CDR1 and CDR2 were assigned from the germline V gene (reference sequence) as SEHNR and FQNEAQ. Between the V and J ends, shortened by 10 bases and 1 base respectively, the junction contains 13 bases. Libraries came from multiplex PCR. Instrument on record: Illumina HiSeq 4000. iRepertoire HTBI primers and Arm-PCR amplification of CDR3 regions were used to construct TCR beta libraries. Before sequencing, the PCR products went through gel purification. For the original study's pipeline: A total of fewer than 70 TRBV and some 15 TRBJ segments were identified across samples and were used for gene usage analysis of CDR3 amino acid clonotypes. COPE and FqMerger were used to merge the filtered high-quality paired reads into contigs. Contigs were aligned with BLAST to IMGT TRBV, TRBD and TRBJ reference genes, and CDR3 was defined per IMGT. Highly expanded clones were defined as clonotypes with a frequency above 0.1%. Repertoire diversity was measured by Shannon entropy, and V-J evenness by the Gini coefficient. Clonotypes shared by more than one individual were considered public. The public reads were reprocessed in TCRdb via fastp at Q25 and MiXCR, keeping in-frame beta chains. All rows with the same CDR3 protein become a single entry with the most common DNA and genes. In this record, the V and J calls reflect TCRdb's handling and not the investigators' own analysis. Counted in this sample were around 250,000 distinct CDR3 sequences; roughly 18% of them appeared once. Around 13% of the sample is taken by the ten largest.

This sample is drawn from a study of regulatory T cells in long-lasting Graves disease (dated by TCRdb to the early 2020s). Some background on the complete study: In the newly diagnosed Graves' disease group, patients had been taking antithyroid drugs for less than 3 months. A total of roughly 35 samples were covered by TCR sequencing, comprising roughly 13 persistent and some 20 newly diagnosed Graves' disease patients. Patients with persistent Graves' disease were compared with patients with newly diagnosed Graves' disease using TCR sequencing and RNA sequencing of peripheral blood. The study took place in China and was registered as a clinical trial. Paper-wide results and their limitations: Because the primary lesion, thyroid tissue, could not be accessed, the study looked at peripheral blood alone. Only the TCR beta chain was sequenced and analyzed. The small sample size was acknowledged by the authors as a limitation that may reduce accuracy. A larger number of public clonotypes was shared among persistent patients (fewer than 3,000) than among newly diagnosed patients (approximately 930). Compared with newly diagnosed patients, patients with persistent Graves' disease had lower TCR Shannon entropy and fewer highly expanded clones, which suggests clonal expansion. TRBV28, TRBJ1-2 and TRBJ2-5 were preferentially used in persistent disease, while TRBV20-1 and TRBJ2-1 were favored in newly diagnosed disease.

The sample was also reused in another study, on T cells in Graves' hyperthyroidism and ophthalmopathy. As noted in the second study: A patient counted as having stable Graves' hyperthyroidism if no progression to ophthalmopathy occurred over 18 months of follow-up. Hyperthyroidism patients were newly diagnosed, with disease duration under 2 months, and aged 18 to 65 years. Any patient with an uncontrolled infection, another autoimmune disease, pregnancy or lactation was excluded. Diagnoses relied on clinical symptoms, serum thyroxine and TRAb, thyroid ultrasound and orbital computed tomography. For the first round of RT-PCR on the TCR CDR3, the HTBI primer set was used together with the Qiagen OneStep RT-PCR kit. Most expanded thyroid clonotypes (frequency above 0.001) were also found in blood, which suggests that blood repertoires may mirror thyroid immune responses. In cross-validation, a model built on a 13 V-J signature told ophthalmopathy apart from stable hyperthyroidism with roughly 87% sensitivity and around 84% specificity, and in testing the same model reached 80%/75%. In validation, the model predicted progression to ophthalmopathy with roughly 70% sensitivity and 72% to 85% specificity, a median of about six months before onset. TCR V-J signatures able to tell the groups apart were searched for in a discovery cohort of approximately 95 patients, of whom 43 had Graves' ophthalmopathy and 55 to 65 had stable Graves' hyperthyroidism. An independent validation cohort of 18 to 20 hyperthyroidism patients and approximately 16 patients who later progressed to ophthalmopathy tested prospective prediction of ophthalmopathy. The roughly 94 discovery patients were randomly divided into training and test sets at a 7:3 ratio. In addition, the study compared T-cell repertoires in thyroid tissue and in blood from about 6 Graves' hyperthyroidism patients. After sampling, hyperthyroidism patients received methimazole starting at 30 mg daily, and ophthalmopathy patients received high-dose intravenous methylprednisolone. Libraries were constructed in a second round of multiplex PCR, after which size selection and purification were carried out. Libraries were sequenced paired-end with 100 bp reads on an Illumina HiSeq2000. SOAPnuke was used to process the raw data, removing reads that contained adapters or uncalled bases, had a mean Phred below 15, or lacked an exact match to the constant primer or identifier. COPE v1.2.5 was used to merge high-quality paired reads, and clonotypes were defined as unique nucleotide sequences. MiTCR v1.1 was used to align clonotypes to the IMGT TRBV, TRBD and TRBJ reference segments. Analysis was restricted to V-J combinations with a frequency above 0.0001, which covered about 99% of repertoires. A TCS score was defined as the ratio of F50 (clonal expansion) to E x V (chaos), with BLOSUM62-based TCRdist applied between CDR3 peptides within each V-J. Welch's t-statistics and random forest reduced around 520 V-J features to about 12, which were used in a naive Bayes classifier (R e1071). No statistical method was used to fix the sample size in advance, and group allocation was not hidden from the investigators. According to the paper, TCR Vbeta CDR3 sequencing was carried out on roughly 130 peripheral blood samples, which came from fewer than 50 ophthalmopathy, under 85 hyperthyroidism and about 17 progressor patients.

Source: peripheral blood mononuclear cells (PBMCs), taken at new diagnosis, from a patient treated with antithyroid drugs. The source of this sequence is a woman aged 25 to 45 with Graves disease. Donor details come from another sample of the same person, matched by shared clones. This chain is built from TRBV7-9 and TRBJ2-5; a confident D gene designation cannot be given. The CDR3 is CATALDLQETQYF. The sequenced DNA: TGTGCCACCGCGTTGGACCTCCAAGAGACCCAGTACTTC.